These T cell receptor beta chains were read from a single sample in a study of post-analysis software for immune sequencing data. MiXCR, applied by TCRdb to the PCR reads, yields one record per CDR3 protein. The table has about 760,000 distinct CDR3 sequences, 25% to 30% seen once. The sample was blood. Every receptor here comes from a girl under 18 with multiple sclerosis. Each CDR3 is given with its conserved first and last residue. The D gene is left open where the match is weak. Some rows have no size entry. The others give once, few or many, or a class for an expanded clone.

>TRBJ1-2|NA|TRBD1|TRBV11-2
TGTGCCAGCAGCTTTCGACCAGGGGGCGACGAGGAAAACTATGGCTACACCTTC
CASSFRPGGDEENYGYTF
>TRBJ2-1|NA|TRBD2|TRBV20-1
TGCAGTGCTAGAGCTAGCGGGGGAAGCTCCTACAATGAGCAGTTCTTC
CSARASGGSSYNEQFF
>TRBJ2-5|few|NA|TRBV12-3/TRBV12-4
TGTGCCAGCAGTTTAGAACGCAGGGTACTAGTGACCCAGTACTTC
CASSLERRVLVTQYF
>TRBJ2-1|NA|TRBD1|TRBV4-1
TGCGCCAGCAGCCAGGGACAGGGGGCGGGAGAGCAGTTCTTC
CASSQGQGAGEQFF
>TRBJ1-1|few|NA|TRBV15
TGTGCCACCAGCAGGGACAGGAACACTGAAGCTTTCTTT
CATSRDRNTEAFF
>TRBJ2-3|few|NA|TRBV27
TGTGCCAGCAGTCACCAGGGAACGGGGTTTACAGATACGCAGTATTTT
CASSHQGTGFTDTQYF
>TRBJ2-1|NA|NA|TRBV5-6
TGTGCCAGCAGCTGGGGACGCAATGAGCAGTTCTTC
CASSWGRNEQFF
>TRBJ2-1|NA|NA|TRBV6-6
TGTGCCAGCACCAAGTCAGGAGCGGCCTCGCGGAATGAGCAGTTCTTC
CASTKSGAASRNEQFF
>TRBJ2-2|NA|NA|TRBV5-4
TGTGCCAGCAGGGCGGGCCCCCACACCGGGGAGCTGTTTTTT
CASRAGPHTGELFF
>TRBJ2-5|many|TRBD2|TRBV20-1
TGCAGTGCATCGACCGTGACTAGCGGGGAAGAGACCCAGTACTTC
CSASTVTSGEETQYF
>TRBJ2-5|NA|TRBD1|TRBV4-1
TGCGCCAGCAGCCATGTACCAGGGGGCCAGCAGTACTTC
CASSHVPGGQQYF
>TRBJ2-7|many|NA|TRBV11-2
TGTGCCAGCAGCTTAATAGGGGGTCCCTACGAGCAGTACTTC
CASSLIGGPYEQYF
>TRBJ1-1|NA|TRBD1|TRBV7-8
TGTGCCAGCACCCTGGGACAGCCTATGACCACTGAAGCTTTCTTT
CASTLGQPMTTEAFF
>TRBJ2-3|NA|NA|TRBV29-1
TGCAGCGTTGAAGGAGCTAGTCAGGGTGCAGATACGCAGTATTTT
CSVEGASQGADTQYF
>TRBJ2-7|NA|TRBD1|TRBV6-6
TGTGCCAGCAGAACCGGACAGGTCTACGAGCAGTACTTC
CASRTGQVYEQYF
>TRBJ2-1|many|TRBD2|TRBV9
TGTGCCAGCAGCGTAGGCGGGAGGGAGCAGTTCTTC
CASSVGGREQFF
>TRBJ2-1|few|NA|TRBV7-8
TGTGCCAGCAGCCCCTGGGACTTATATGAGCAGTTCTTC
CASSPWDLYEQFF
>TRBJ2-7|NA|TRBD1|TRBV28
TGTGCCAGCAGAGCCGGGACAGGGTGGTTGTACGAGCAGTACTTC
CASRAGTGWLYEQYF
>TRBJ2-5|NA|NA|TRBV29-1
TGCAGCGGGGGGTGTGAGACCCAGTACTTC
CSGGCETQYF
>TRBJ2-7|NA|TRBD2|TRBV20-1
TGCAGTGCTAGAGTGTCTACTAGCGGCTCCTACGAGCAGTACTTC
CSARVSTSGSYEQYF
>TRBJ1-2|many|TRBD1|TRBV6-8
TGTGCCAGCAGAGGGACAGCTGGCTACACCTTC
CASRGTAGYTF
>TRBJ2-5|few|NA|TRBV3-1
TGTGCCAGCAGCCAACTCGGTGCTCCCGACGGGGAGACCCAGTACTTC
CASSQLGAPDGETQYF
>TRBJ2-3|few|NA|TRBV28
TGTGCCACCGGTCGGCGGCGGGTCCTCACAGATACGCAGTATTTT
CATGRRRVLTDTQYF
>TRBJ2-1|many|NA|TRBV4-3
TGCGCCAGCAGCCAAGATGAGGGTTACAATGAGCAGTTCTTC
CASSQDEGYNEQFF
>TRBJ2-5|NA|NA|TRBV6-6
TGTGCCAGCAGTTACACCAGATGGGAGACCCAGTACTTC
CASSYTRWETQYF
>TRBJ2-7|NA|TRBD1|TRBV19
TGTGCCAGTAGCAGTGGGACAGGGCGAACCTACGAGCAGTACTTC
CASSSGTGRTYEQYF
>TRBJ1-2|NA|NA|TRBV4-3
TGCGCCAGCAGCCAAGGGGAGTATGGCTACACCTTC
CASSQGEYGYTF
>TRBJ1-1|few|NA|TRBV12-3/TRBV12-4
TGTGCCAGCAGTTTAAAGATGAACACTGAAGCTTTCTTT
CASSLKMNTEAFF
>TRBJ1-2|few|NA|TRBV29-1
TGCAGCGTTGAAGTGGGCAGCCCCTACTATGGCTACACCTTC
CSVEVGSPYYGYTF
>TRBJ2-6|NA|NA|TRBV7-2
TGTGCCAGCAGCTTATGGCTTCGGGGGACACCTGGGGCCAACGTCCTGACTTTC
CASSLWLRGTPGANVLTF
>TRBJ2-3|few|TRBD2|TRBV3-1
TGTGCCAGCAGCTACCTAGCGGGGGGCATGGCAGATACGCAGTATTTT
CASSYLAGGMADTQYF
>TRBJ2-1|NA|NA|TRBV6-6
TGTGCCAGCAGCCAACAGGGTTCGAGCCCTGAGCAGTTCTTC
CASSQQGSSPEQFF
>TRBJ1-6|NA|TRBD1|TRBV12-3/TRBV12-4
TGTGCCAGCAGTTTAGCTCGGACAGGGTATAATTCACCCCTCCACTTT
CASSLARTGYNSPLHF
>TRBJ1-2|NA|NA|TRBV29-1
TGCAGCGTTGACTGGATGGACTCCTATGGCTACACCTTC
CSVDWMDSYGYTF
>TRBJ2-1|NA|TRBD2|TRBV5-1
TGCACCAGCAGTTCAACAGGGGGCGGCTTACTAGCGGGGGGCAATGAGCAGTTCTTC
CTSSSTGGGLLAGGNEQFF
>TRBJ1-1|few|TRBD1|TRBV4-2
TGTGCCAGCAGCCGGGACAGGGGTTTCACTGAAGCTTTCTTT
CASSRDRGFTEAFF
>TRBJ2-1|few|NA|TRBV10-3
TGTGCCATCAAGGAACGGAACAATGAGCAGTTCTTC
CAIKERNNEQFF
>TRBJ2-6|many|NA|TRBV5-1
TGCGCCAGCAGCGGGGCTCTATCTGGGGCCAACGTCCTGACTTTC
CASSGALSGANVLTF
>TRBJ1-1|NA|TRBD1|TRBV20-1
TGCAGTGCTAGAGATCGCACAGGGGCGGGCACTGAAGCTTTCTTT
CSARDRTGAGTEAFF
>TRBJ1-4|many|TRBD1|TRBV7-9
TGTGCCATTTCAGGACAGGCAACTAATGAAAAACTGTTTTTT
CAISGQATNEKLFF
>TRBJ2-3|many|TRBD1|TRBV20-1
TGCAGTGCTACAGGGGGCCAAATCTACCTCACAGATACGCAGTATTTT
CSATGGQIYLTDTQYF
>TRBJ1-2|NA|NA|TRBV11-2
TGTGCCAGCAGCTTAGAACCCAGGGGTGCTAACTATGGCTACACCTTC
CASSLEPRGANYGYTF
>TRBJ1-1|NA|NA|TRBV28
TGTGCCAGCAGTTTCGTCGGCCAGAACACTGAAGCTTTCTTT
CASSFVGQNTEAFF
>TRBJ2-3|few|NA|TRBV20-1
TGCAGTGCTAGAGGGAGATTCTCCTCTAGCACAGATACGCAGTATTTT
CSARGRFSSSTDTQYF
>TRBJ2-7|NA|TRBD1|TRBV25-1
TGTGCCAGCAGTGTTTTACAGGGGCCTGCCTCCGAGCAGTACTTC
CASSVLQGPASEQYF
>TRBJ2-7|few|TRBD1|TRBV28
TGTGCCAGCAGTCTCCCGAAGGACAGGACCTACGAGCAGTACTTC
CASSLPKDRTYEQYF
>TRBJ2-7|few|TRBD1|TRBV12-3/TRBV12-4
TGTGCCAGCAGCTCAGGACAGGGGGTAATAGGCGAGCAGTACTTC
CASSSGQGVIGEQYF
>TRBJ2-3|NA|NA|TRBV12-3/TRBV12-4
TGTGCCAGCAGCCCAGAGGGGAGAGTCCCAGATACGCAGTATTTT
CASSPEGRVPDTQYF
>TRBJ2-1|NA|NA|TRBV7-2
TGTGCCAGCACCCCGACCTCGACTTTTTACAATGAGCAGTTCTTC
CASTPTSTFYNEQFF
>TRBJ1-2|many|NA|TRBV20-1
TGCAGTGCTAAAGACAGGTTTGGCTACACCTTC
CSAKDRFGYTF
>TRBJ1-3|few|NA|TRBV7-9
TGTGCCAGCAGCCCAATCACAGGTCCTGGAAACACCATATATTTT
CASSPITGPGNTIYF
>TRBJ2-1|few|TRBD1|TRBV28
TGTGCCAGCAGTGCAACACGGACAGGGGCCTACAATGAGCAGTTCTTC
CASSATRTGAYNEQFF